These T cell receptor beta chains were read from a single sample in a study of chemoradiotherapy in HPV16-positive cancers. Data came from immunoSEQ multiplex PCR; TCRdb stores just in-frame clones and leaves some out. The table includes 5,000 to 5,500 clones, approximately 80% detected once. This material was collected from a patient who underwent chemoradiotherapy. The receptor set was obtained from a human donor with HPV-associated anogenital cancer. Each CDR3 is given with its conserved first and last residue. The order of the fields is J gene, D gene, clone size, CDR3 length, V gene, CDR3 protein, CDR3 DNA. The D gene is left open where the match is weak. For some rows the clone size is stated as once, few or many, or as a class when expanded; others skip it.

J: TRBJ2-7
D: NA
size: NA
length: 13
V: TRBV4-3
CDR3: CASSQWSFGEQYF
DNA: TGCGCCAGCAGCCAATGGTCCTTCGGCGAGCAGTACTTC

J: TRBJ1-2
D: NA
size: NA
length: 13
V: TRBV2
CDR3: CASSDRGQYGYTF
DNA: TGTGCCAGCAGTGACAGGGGACAATATGGCTACACCTTC

J: TRBJ2-1
D: TRBD2
size: NA
length: 19
V: TRBV9
CDR3: CASSVLGLAGESSYNEQFF
DNA: TGTGCCAGCAGCGTGCTCGGACTAGCGGGAGAGAGCTCCTACAATGAGCAGTTCTTC

J: TRBJ1-1
D: NA
size: few
length: 13
V: TRBV21-1
CDR3: CASSAPKGTEAFF
DNA: TGTGCCAGCAGCGCACCTAAGGGCACTGAAGCTTTCTTT

J: TRBJ2-1
D: NA
size: NA
length: 13
V: TRBV15
CDR3: CATSSRRVGEQFF
DNA: TGTGCCACCAGCAGTCGAAGGGTAGGTGAGCAGTTCTTC

J: TRBJ2-3
D: TRBD2
size: NA
length: 15
V: TRBV28
CDR3: CASSLGGGGTDTQYF
DNA: TGTGCCAGCAGTTTGGGTGGGGGGGGCACAGATACGCAGTATTTT

J: TRBJ2-1
D: TRBD1
size: once
length: 12
V: TRBV7-2
CDR3: CASSPQGSEQFF
DNA: TGTGCCAGCAGCCCACAGGGGAGCGAGCAGTTCTTC

J: TRBJ1-5
D: TRBD1
size: few
length: 16
V: TRBV2
CDR3: CASSLDRDRENQPQHF
DNA: TGTGCCAGCAGCCTGGACCGGGACAGAGAAAATCAGCCCCAGCATTTT

J: TRBJ2-3
D: TRBD2
size: NA
length: 19
V: TRBV6-4
CDR3: CASKTGTSGASRRTDTQYF
DNA: TGTGCCAGCAAGACCGGGACTAGCGGGGCCTCTAGAAGGACAGATACGCAGTATTTT

J: TRBJ2-5
D: TRBD1
size: NA
length: 20
V: TRBV28
CDR3: CASSGAGTGGRADPKETQYF
DNA: TGTGCCAGCAGTGGCGCCGGGACAGGAGGTAGGGCCGATCCGAAAGAGACCCAGTACTTC

J: TRBJ2-1
D: TRBD2
size: NA
length: 16
V: TRBV7-9
CDR3: CASSLGSGRGSGEQFF
DNA: TGTGCCAGCAGCTTAGGTAGCGGGAGGGGGTCCGGTGAGCAGTTCTTC

J: TRBJ2-7
D: NA
size: few
length: 13
V: TRBV7-6
CDR3: CASSLELSGEQYF
DNA: TGTGCCAGCAGCTTAGAGTTGTCCGGCGAGCAGTACTTC

J: TRBJ2-5
D: NA
size: NA
length: 16
V: TRBV28
CDR3: CASSFGWQEYQETQYF
DNA: TGTGCCAGCAGTTTTGGTTGGCAGGAGTACCAAGAGACCCAGTACTTC

J: TRBJ2-1
D: NA
size: NA
length: 13
V: TRBV9
CDR3: CASSETLRNEQFF
DNA: TGTGCCAGCAGCGAGACCCTCCGGAATGAGCAGTTCTTC

J: TRBJ1-1
D: NA
size: NA
length: 13
V: TRBV21-1
CDR3: CATQSGTVIEAFF
DNA: TGTGCCACCCAATCCGGGACAGTGATTGAAGCTTTCTTT

J: TRBJ2-2
D: TRBD2
size: NA
length: 14
V: TRBV29-1
CDR3: CSVRSGRETGELFF
DNA: TGCAGCGTTCGGAGCGGGAGGGAGACCGGGGAGCTGTTTTTT

J: TRBJ1-2
D: TRBD1
size: few
length: 15
V: TRBV6-1
CDR3: CASSPRMTGGAGYTF
DNA: TGTGCCAGCAGTCCACGGATGACAGGGGGCGCTGGCTACACCTTC

J: TRBJ2-1
D: NA
size: NA
length: 16
V: TRBV6-1
CDR3: CASSEGWPRSYNEQFF
DNA: TGTGCCAGCAGTGAAGGTTGGCCCCGCTCCTACAATGAGCAGTTCTTC

J: TRBJ1-2
D: TRBD1
size: once
length: 12
V: TRBV7-2
CDR3: CASSPYRGGYTF
DNA: TGTGCCAGCAGCCCATACAGGGGAGGCTACACCTTC

J: TRBJ2-2
D: TRBD2
size: NA
length: 17
V: TRBV6-1
CDR3: CASSEDSGRANTGELFF
DNA: TGTGCCAGCAGTGAAGATAGCGGGAGAGCGAACACCGGGGAGCTGTTTTTT

J: TRBJ2-7
D: TRBD1
size: NA
length: 15
V: TRBV30
CDR3: CAWAPTLQGAYEQYF
DNA: TGTGCCTGGGCCCCCACGTTACAGGGGGCCTACGAGCAGTACTTC

J: TRBJ1-1
D: NA
size: NA
length: 15
V: TRBV9
CDR3: CASSGLGTPFERAFF
DNA: TGTGCCAGCAGCGGACTCGGGACTCCCTTCGAACGAGCTTTCTTT